Presented here are 8 T cell receptor beta chains from one specimen sequenced in a study of T-cell memory formation after mild COVID-19. MiXCR, applied by TCRdb to the 5' RACE reads, yields one record per CDR3 protein. The data show approximately 230,000 distinct CDR3 sequences, with about 16% seen just once and about 4% held by the top ten. Sequenced sample: PBMCs or a T cell subset sorted from them (not recorded which). The origin of the receptors is a man younger than 30 who had mild COVID-19 (a few samples of this study predate the infection). Cell type and time point are not known.

The rearrangement joins TRBV29-1 to TRBJ2-1; D is unclear. Germline V CDR1 and CDR2: SQVTM, ANQGSEA. The V and J ends lost 6 bases and 8 bases respectively, with 11 bases between them. This CDR3 is 11 amino acids long. The CDR3 DNA sequence: TGCAGCGTAAATAGTGTCGATGAGCAGTTCTTC. It codes for CSVNSVDEQFF.

This clonotype has only a few counts. The chain recombines TRBV10-3 with TRBJ2-7, with TRBD1 matching 10 bases. Losses at the gene ends were 2 bases for V and 5 bases for J; bases not matched to a gene: 0. The germline CDR1 and CDR2 sequences are ENHRY and SYGVKD. The CDR3 is 13 residues long. The CDR3 region is CAISEGQGDEQYV. CDR3 nucleotide sequence: TGTGCCATCAGTGAGGGACAGGGGGACGAGCAGTACGTC.

The chain couples TRBV11-2 to TRBJ1-6, with 8 bases aligning to TRBD1. Per the germline V gene, CDR1 is SGHAT and CDR2 is FQNNGV. V dropped 4 bases and J dropped 9; count of bases not matched to a gene: 5. This CDR3 is built from 14 residues. The CDR3 DNA is TGTGCCAGCAGCTACGGACAGGGCGGTTCACCCCTCCACTTT. It specifies CASSYGQGGSPLHF. Variable domain in full (rest from reference TRBV11-2 and TRBJ1-6): EAGVAQSPRYKIIEKRQSVAFWCNPISGHATLYWYQQILGQGPKLLIQFQNNGVVDDSQLPKDRFSAERLKGVDSTLKIQPAKLEDSAVYLCASSYGQGGSPLHFGNGTRLTVT.

This clonotype has more than one count but fewer than ten. The rearrangement joins TRBV5-1 to TRBJ1-6; D is perhaps TRBD1 (6 bases). This CDR3 spans 15 amino acids. Trimming removed 4 bases from V and 10 bases from J, with 18 bases in between. The germline V gene encodes CDR1 SGHRS and CDR2 YFSETQ. CDR3 amino acids: CASSPRTDAESPLHF. The CDR3 bases are TGCGCCAGCAGCCCCCGGACAGATGCCGAGTCACCCCTCCACTTT.

This rearrangement joins TRBV3-1 to TRBJ2-7; 8 positions match TRBD1. This CDR3 is built from 14 residues. The J segment lost 8 bases and the V segment lost 1 base, leaving 7 bases of the junction unmatched. The germline V gene has CDR1 LGHDT and CDR2 YNNKEL (reference sequence). CDR3 sequence reads: CASSQGQGARQQYF. The CDR3 DNA follows: TGTGCCAGCAGCCAAGGCCAGGGGGCGCGGCAGCAGTACTTC.

This clonotype occurred a few times. A read error may account for a junction end that differs from germline. The chain couples TRBV7-2 to TRBJ2-4; TRBD2 matches at 8 bases. Germline CDR1 is SGHTA and CDR2 is FQGNSA. The CDR3 contains 16 residues. This CDR3 reads CASSLAGTRFGGAQYF. CDR3 DNA: TGTGCCAGCAGCCTAGCCGGGACTAGATTTGGAGGGGCTCAGTACTTC.

This clonotype was seen many times. The chain employs TRBV12-3 or TRBV12-4 and TRBJ2-3, with 12 bases identical to TRBD2. V was clipped by 6 bases and J by 0 bases; unmatched bases: 4. CDR3 length: 16 amino acids. This CDR3 is CASSLGLAGSTDTQYF. The CDR3 DNA follows: TGTGCCAGCAGCCTAGGACTAGCGGGGAGCACAGATACGCAGTATTTT.

V gene TRBV5-1 combines with J gene TRBJ1-4, with D uncertain. Per germline, CDR1 SGHRS and CDR2 YFSETQ. V was cut by 10 bases and J by 5 bases, with 15 bases left in between. CDR3 length: 13 amino acids. CDR3 in amino acids: CARLPDPNEKLFF. CDR3 bases: TGCGCCCGGTTGCCAGACCCCAATGAAAAACTGTTTTTT.